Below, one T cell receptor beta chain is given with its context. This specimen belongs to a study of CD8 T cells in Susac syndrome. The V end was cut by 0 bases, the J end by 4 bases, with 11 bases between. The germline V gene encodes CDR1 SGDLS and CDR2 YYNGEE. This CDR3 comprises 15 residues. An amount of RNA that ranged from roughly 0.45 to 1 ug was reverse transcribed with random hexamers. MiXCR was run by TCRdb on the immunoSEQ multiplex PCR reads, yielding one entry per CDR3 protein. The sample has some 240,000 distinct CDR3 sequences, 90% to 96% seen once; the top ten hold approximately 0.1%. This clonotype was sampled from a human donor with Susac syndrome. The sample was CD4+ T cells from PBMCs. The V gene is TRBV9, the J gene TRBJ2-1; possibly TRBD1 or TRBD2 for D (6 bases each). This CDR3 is CASSVDRAGYNEQFF. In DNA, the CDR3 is TGTGCCAGCAGCGTAGACAGGGCGGGATACAATGAGCAGTTCTTC.